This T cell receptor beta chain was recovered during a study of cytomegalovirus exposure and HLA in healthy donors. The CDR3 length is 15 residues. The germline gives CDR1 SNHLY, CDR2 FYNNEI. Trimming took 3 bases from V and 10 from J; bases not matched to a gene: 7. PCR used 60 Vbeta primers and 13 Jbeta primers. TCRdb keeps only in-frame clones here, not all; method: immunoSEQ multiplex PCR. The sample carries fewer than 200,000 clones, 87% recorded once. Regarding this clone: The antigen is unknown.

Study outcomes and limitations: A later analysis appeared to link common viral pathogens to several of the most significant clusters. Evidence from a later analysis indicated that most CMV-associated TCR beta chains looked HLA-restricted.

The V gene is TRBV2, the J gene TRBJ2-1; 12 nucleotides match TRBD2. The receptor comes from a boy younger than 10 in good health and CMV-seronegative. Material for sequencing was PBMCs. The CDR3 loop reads CASSEGLAGGPEQFF. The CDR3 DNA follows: TGTGCCAGCAGTGAGGGGCTAGCGGGGGGGCCGGAGCAGTTCTTC.